This T cell receptor (beta chain) was retrieved from a study of Graves' ophthalmopathy and Graves' hyperthyroidism. Study information: At the time of initial diagnosis and before any treatment, peripheral blood was collected. Overall study findings and caveats: The model reached roughly 70% sensitivity and about 73% specificity for predicting ophthalmopathy progression.

The CDR3 has 14 residues. V trimming: 3 bases; J trimming: 5 bases; junction bases outside the gene matches: 7. Looked up from germline, CDR1 is SGDLS and CDR2 is YYNGEE. Researchers took RNA transcripts and amplified TCR beta CDR3 regions from them. Investigators did first-round RT-PCR with HTBI primers, then second-round multiplex PCR. Each CDR3 protein is one row after TCRdb ran MiXCR on the multiplex PCR reads. The data show 650,000 to 900,000 distinct CDR3 sequences, 35% to 50% seen once. This clonotype was recorded many times. What it recognizes is unknown. Sample: peripheral blood. V is TRBV9 and J is TRBJ2-7; 8 nucleotides align to TRBD2. The sequence derives from an adult man with Graves' ophthalmopathy. CDR3 in amino acids: CASSESGSVDEQYF. CDR3 DNA: TGTGCCAGCAGCGAAAGCGGGAGTGTCGACGAGCAGTACTTC.